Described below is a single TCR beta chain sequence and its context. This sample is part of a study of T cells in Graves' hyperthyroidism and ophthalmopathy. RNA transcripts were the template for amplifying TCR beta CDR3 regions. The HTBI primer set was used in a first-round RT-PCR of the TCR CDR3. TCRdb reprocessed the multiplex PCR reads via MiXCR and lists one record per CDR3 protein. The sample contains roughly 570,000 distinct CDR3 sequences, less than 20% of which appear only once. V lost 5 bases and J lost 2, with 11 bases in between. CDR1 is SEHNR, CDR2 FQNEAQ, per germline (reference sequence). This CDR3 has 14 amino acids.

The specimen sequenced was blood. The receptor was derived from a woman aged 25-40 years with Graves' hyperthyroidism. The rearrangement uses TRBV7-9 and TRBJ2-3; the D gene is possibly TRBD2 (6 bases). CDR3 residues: CASSRAGHTDTQYF. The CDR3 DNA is TGTGCCAGCAGCCGGGCGGGGCACACAGATACGCAGTATTTT.